This TCR beta chain comes out of a study of blood T cell repertoires in COVID-19. Here immunoSEQ multiplex PCR was the method, and the copy in TCRdb shows in-frame clones only, minus some. The table lists 150,000 to 200,000 clones, 80% to 90% of them singletons. Germline loops: CDR1 MRHNA, CDR2 SNTAGT. CDR3 length: 17 amino acids. The V gene end was trimmed by 8 bases and the J gene end by 0 bases; junction bases not matched to a gene: 12. The specimen sequenced was peripheral blood. The clonotype originates from a man in his fifties or sixties with acute or convalescent COVID-19. The chain joins TRBV6-4 to TRBJ2-1, with 8 bases matching TRBD2. This CDR3 is CASRPRASGYSYNEQFF. CDR3 bases: TGTGCCAGCCGTCCCAGGGCTAGCGGGTACTCCTACAATGAGCAGTTCTTC.